This T cell receptor beta chain appears in the sequencing data of a study of blood T cells in healthy people across ages. After removal of 5 bases from V and 6 bases from J, the junction contained 11 bases not matched to a gene. CDR3 length: 14 residues. Germline CDR1 DFQATT, CDR2 SNEGSKA (reference sequence). This clonotype was seen repeatedly, ten times or more. Primed by a sample-barcoded 5' primer and a J-beta primer mix, a second PCR proceeded for 7 to 11 cycles. TCRdb reanalysed the 5' RACE reads using MiXCR and keeps one entry per CDR3 protein. The sample yields hundreds of thousands of distinct CDR3 sequences, approximately 29% seen once. Caucasian, healthy and from Russia, the donors were aged between about 6 and 90.

The sequenced sample was blood. This TCR came from a woman older than 75 in good health. This chain connects TRBV20-1 to TRBJ2-3; TRBD2 agrees at 7 bases. In DNA, the CDR3 is TGCAGTGCTCCTCTGAGGCTGGGGGGGGATACGCAGTATTTT. Translated: CSAPLRLGGDTQYF.